This passage covers 2 T cell receptor beta chains from one sample sequenced in a study of blood T cell repertoires in COVID-19. TCRdb keeps only in-frame clones here, not all; method: immunoSEQ multiplex PCR. The data contain 130,000 to 150,000 clones, roughly 80% of them singletons. The sequencing sample was made of peripheral blood. All receptors derive from a human donor with acute or convalescent COVID-19. The donor label of this sample is uncertain.

The chain recombines TRBV5-8 with TRBJ1-5; unclear D gene. CDR1 and CDR2 (germline): SGHTS, YDEGEE. The CDR3 extends over 16 amino acids. V lost 4 bases and J 6 bases, leaving 20 bases between the germline ends. CDR3 nucleotides: TGTGCCAGCAGCGGGCGGGTCGGTCTTAGGAGTCAGCCCCAGCATTTT. It yields the protein CASSGRVGLRSQPQHF.

The chain links TRBV6-6 to TRBJ2-2; possible D gene TRBD2, 5 bases. The CDR3 runs to 15 residues. Trimming left V 0 bases short and J 5 bases short, with 10 bases between. Germline CDR1 is MNHNY and CDR2 is SVGAGI (reference sequence). CDR3 nucleotide sequence: TGTGCCAGCAGTTACTCGAGGGCAGATACCGGGGAGCTGTTTTTT. Amino acids: CASSYSRADTGELFF.